This entry lists 12 T cell receptor beta chains sequenced from one sample in a study of cytomegalovirus exposure and HLA in healthy donors. 60 Vbeta and 13 Jbeta primers were used in PCR. Clones were read by immunoSEQ multiplex PCR, and TCRdb kept only the in-frame ones, dropping some. The table shows approximately 160,000 clones, with about 71% occurring only once. Sequencing was done on a sample of PBMCs. All receptors derive from a man in his fifties or sixties in good health and CMV-seronegative.

The chain has TRBV10-2 and TRBJ2-5; no firm D call. Germline V lookup: CDR1 WSHSY, CDR2 SAAADI. The CDR3 is made up of 13 amino acids. The V end lost 2 bases, the J end lost 2 bases, and 6 bases lay between the germline ends. The CDR3 coding sequence is TGCGCCAGCAGTGAGCAATTTCAAGAGACCCAGTACTTC. Its protein product is CASSEQFQETQYF.

CDR3 DNA: TGTGCCAGCTCACCATCGTTCGACACCTATGGCTACACCTTC. Residues: CASSPSFDTYGYTF. V usage is TRBV18 and J usage is TRBJ1-2; D is unresolved. Germline V gene sequence: CDR1 KGHSH, CDR2 LQKENI. V was cut by 2 bases and J by 4 bases, with 11 bases left in between. This CDR3 has 14 residues.

This chain joins TRBV4-3 and TRBJ1-2; D possibly corresponds to TRBD1 (6 bases). Germline V gives CDR1 LGHNA, CDR2 YSLEER. The CDR3 runs to 17 residues. The V and J ends lost 0 bases and 5 bases respectively, with 19 bases between them. CDR3 residues: CASSQDSYRATGYGYTF. In DNA, the CDR3 is TGCGCCAGCAGCCAAGATTCATACAGGGCGACGGGGTATGGCTACACCTTC.

This chain links TRBV15 with TRBJ2-7, with TRBD1 matching over 9 bases. The CDR3 sequence is 14 residues long. Germline V lookup: CDR1 LNHNV, CDR2 YYDKDF (reference sequence). The V segment lost 0 bases and the J segment 7 bases; nucleotides outside the gene matches: 4. CDR3 region: CATSRDTTGGEQYF. The DNA of the CDR3 is TGTGCCACCAGCAGAGATACGACAGGGGGGGAGCAGTACTTC.

The gene calls are TRBV27 and TRBJ2-7, with 7 positions matching TRBD1. V was pared by 5 bases and J by 0 bases, with 10 bases of the junction left unmatched. The CDR3 totals 16 residues. Germline CDR1 and CDR2: MNHEY and SMNVEV (reference sequence). The CDR3 protein is CASSPRQGKSSYEQYF. CDR3 bases: TGTGCCAGCAGTCCTCGACAGGGAAAGAGCTCCTACGAGCAGTACTTC.

The genes are TRBV19 and TRBJ1-2; tentatively, D is TRBD1 (5 bases). The CDR3 runs to 18 residues. V was pared by 10 bases and J by 2 bases, with 29 bases between. CDR1 is LNHDA, CDR2 SQIVND, per germline (reference sequence). CDR3 nucleotide sequence: TGTGCCACCACCCCAATCGGGGGGTGGGGAGATAAAAACTATGGCTACACCTTC. This gives the protein CATTPIGGWGDKNYGYTF.

This clone was detected only a few times. The J gene is TRBJ2-6, the V gene TRBV5-1; D perhaps matches TRBD1 (5 bases). CDR1 is SGHRS, CDR2 YFSETQ, per germline. The CDR3 spans 18 residues. Trimming left V 0 bases short and J 2 bases short, with 15 bases between. The CDR3 DNA is TGCGCCAGCAGCTTGGACAGGTTAACCTTTACTGGGGCCAACGTCCTGACTTTC. Translation gives CASSLDRLTFTGANVLTF.

Details on this clone: Other DNA sequences in the same sample also yield this CDR3. The V and J genes are TRBV7-9 and TRBJ2-5; D remains ambiguous. V lost 5 bases and J lost 2, with 12 bases in between. Germline lookup yields CDR1 SEHNR and CDR2 FQNEAQ (reference sequence). The CDR3 has 14 residues. In nucleotides, the CDR3 is TGTGCCAGCAGCCGGTCGGGTGGTCAAGAGACCCAGTACTTC. Translated, it gives CASSRSGGQETQYF.

This clone was picked up many times. The chain links TRBV13 to TRBJ1-2, with D hard to call. V lost 2 bases, J lost 2 bases, and 15 bases lay in between. The germline V gene encodes CDR1 PRHDT and CDR2 FYEKMQ (reference sequence). The CDR3 has 16 amino acids. Here the CDR3 reads CASSLPETTLNYGYTF. CDR3 coding DNA: TGTGCCAGCAGCTTACCTGAGACAACCTTAAACTATGGCTACACCTTC.

This clone was recorded a few times. The rearrangement joins TRBV7-3 to TRBJ2-2; 7 bases fit TRBD2. Trimming took 8 bases from V and 2 from J; bases not matched to a gene: 5. Germline V gives CDR1 SGHTA, CDR2 FQGTGA. The CDR3 is made up of 14 amino acids. CDR3 amino acids: CASQRGDNTGELFF. In DNA, the CDR3 is TGTGCCAGCCAGCGGGGAGATAACACCGGGGAGCTGTTTTTT.

This chain joins TRBV7-3 and TRBJ2-3; the match to TRBD1 covers 8 bases. Germline V gene data show CDR1 as SGHTA and CDR2 as FQGTGA. This CDR3 comprises 15 residues. With 4 bases clipped from V and 2 bases from J, the junction kept 5 bases outside the gene matches. CDR3 nucleotides: TGTGCCAGCAGCTGGACAGGGTCTGCCACAGATACGCAGTATTTT. Protein product: CASSWTGSATDTQYF.

The chain links TRBV5-8 to TRBJ1-2, with D maybe TRBD1 (5 bases). The CDR3 length is 14 residues. Germline-derived CDR1 and CDR2 are SGHTS and YDEGEE. V was trimmed by 4 bases and J by 1 base, leaving 11 bases between them. CDR3 protein: CASSHPDINYGYTF. In DNA form, the CDR3 reads TGTGCCAGCAGCCACCCGGACATTAACTATGGCTACACCTTC.